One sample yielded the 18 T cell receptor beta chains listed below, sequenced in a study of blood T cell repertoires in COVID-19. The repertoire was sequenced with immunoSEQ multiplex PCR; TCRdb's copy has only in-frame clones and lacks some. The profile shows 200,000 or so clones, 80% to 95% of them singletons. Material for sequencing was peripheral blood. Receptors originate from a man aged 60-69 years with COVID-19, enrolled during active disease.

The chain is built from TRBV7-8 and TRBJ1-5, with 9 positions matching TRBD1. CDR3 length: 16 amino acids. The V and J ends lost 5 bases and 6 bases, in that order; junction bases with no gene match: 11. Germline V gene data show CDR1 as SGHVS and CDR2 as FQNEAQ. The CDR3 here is CASSLRDRELGQPQHF. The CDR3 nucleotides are TGTGCCAGCAGCCTCCGGGACAGGGAGTTGGGTCAGCCCCAGCATTTT.

The CDR3 is CASRQGQGAINEKLFF. The CDR3 DNA sequence: TGTGCCAGCAGACAGGGACAGGGGGCTATTAATGAAAAACTGTTTTTT. V and J are TRBV11-2 and TRBJ1-4; 12 bases fit TRBD1. The CDR3 has 16 residues. The J segment lost 4 bases and the V segment lost 6 bases, leaving 6 bases of the junction unmatched. The V gene's germline CDR1 is SGHAT and CDR2 FQNNGV.

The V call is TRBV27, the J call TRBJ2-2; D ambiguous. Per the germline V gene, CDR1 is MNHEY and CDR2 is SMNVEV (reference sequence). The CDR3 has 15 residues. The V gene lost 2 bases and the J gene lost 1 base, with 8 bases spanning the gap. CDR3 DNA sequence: TGTGCCAGCAGTTTAATCCCCCGGAACACCGGGGAGCTGTTTTTT. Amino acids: CASSLIPRNTGELFF.

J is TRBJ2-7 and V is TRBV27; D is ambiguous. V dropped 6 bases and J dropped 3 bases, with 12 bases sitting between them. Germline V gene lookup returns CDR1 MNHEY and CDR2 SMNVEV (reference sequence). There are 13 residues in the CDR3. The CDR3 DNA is TGTGCCAGCAGCCTTGGTACAAACTACGAGCAGTACTTC. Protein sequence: CASSLGTNYEQYF.

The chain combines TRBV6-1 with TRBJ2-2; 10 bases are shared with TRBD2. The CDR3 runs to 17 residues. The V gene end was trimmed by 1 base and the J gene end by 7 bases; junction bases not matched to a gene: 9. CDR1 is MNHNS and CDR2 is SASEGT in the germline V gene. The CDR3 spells CASSEVLAGGLGGELFF. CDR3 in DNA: TGTGCCAGCAGTGAAGTGTTAGCGGGGGGCCTAGGCGGGGAGCTGTTTTTT.

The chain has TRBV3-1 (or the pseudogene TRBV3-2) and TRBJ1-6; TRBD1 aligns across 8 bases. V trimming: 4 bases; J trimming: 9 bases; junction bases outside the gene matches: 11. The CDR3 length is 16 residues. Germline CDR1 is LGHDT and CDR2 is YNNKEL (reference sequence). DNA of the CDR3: TGTGCCAGCAGCCTATATAACGCAGGGGGCTCTTCACCCCTCCACTTT. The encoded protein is CASSLYNAGGSSPLHF.

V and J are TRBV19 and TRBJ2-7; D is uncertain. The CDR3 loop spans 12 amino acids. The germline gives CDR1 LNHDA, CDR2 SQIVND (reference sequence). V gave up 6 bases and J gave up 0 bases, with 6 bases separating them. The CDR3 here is CASSPSSYEQYF. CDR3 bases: TGTGCCAGTAGCCCTAGCTCCTACGAGCAGTACTTC. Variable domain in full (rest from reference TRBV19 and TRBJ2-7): DGGITQSPKYLFRKEGQNVTLSCEQNLNHDAMYWYRQDPGQGLRLIYYSQIVNDFQKGDIAEGYSVSREKKESFPLTVTSAQKNPTAFYLCASSPSSYEQYFGPGTRLTVT.

The CDR3 sequence: CASSQGVQRSETQYF. The DNA of the CDR3 is TGTGCCAGCAGCCAAGGAGTGCAGCGGTCAGAGACCCAGTACTTC. The chain joins TRBV3-1 (or the pseudogene TRBV3-2) to TRBJ2-5, with D perhaps matching TRBD2 (5 bases). V was cut by 1 base and J by 4 bases, with 13 bases left in between. Germline loops: CDR1 LGHDT, CDR2 YNNKEL (reference sequence). There are 15 residues in the CDR3.

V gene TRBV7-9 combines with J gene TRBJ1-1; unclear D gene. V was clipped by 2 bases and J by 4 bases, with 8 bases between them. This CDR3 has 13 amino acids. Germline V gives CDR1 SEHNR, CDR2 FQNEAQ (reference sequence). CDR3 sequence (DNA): TGTGCCAGCAGCTTACGAGGTACCACTGAAGCTTTCTTT. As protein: CASSLRGTTEAFF. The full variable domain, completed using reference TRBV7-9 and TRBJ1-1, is DTGVSQNPRHKITKRGQNVTFRCDPISEHNRLYWYRQTLGQGPEFLTYFQNEAQLEKSRLLSDRFSAERPKGSFSTLEIQRTEQGDSAMYLCASSLRGTTEAFFGQGTRLTVV.

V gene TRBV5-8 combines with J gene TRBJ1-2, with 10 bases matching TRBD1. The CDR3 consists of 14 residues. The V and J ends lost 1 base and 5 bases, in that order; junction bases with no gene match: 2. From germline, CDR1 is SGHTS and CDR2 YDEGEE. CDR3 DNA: TGTGCCAGCAGCTTGAGGGGACAGGGGTATGGCTACACCTTC. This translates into CASSLRGQGYGYTF.

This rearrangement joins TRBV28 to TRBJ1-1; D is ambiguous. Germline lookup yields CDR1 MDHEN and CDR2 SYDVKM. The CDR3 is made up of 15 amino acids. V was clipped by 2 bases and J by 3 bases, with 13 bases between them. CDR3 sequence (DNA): TGTGCCAGCAGTTTAATCGGTCAGCGGTACACTGAAGCTTTCTTT. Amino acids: CASSLIGQRYTEAFF.

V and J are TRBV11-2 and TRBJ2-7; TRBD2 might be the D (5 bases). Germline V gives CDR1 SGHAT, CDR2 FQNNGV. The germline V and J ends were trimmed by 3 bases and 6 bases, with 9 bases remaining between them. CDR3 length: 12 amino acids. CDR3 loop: CASSFDRGEQYF. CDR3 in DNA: TGTGCCAGCAGCTTCGACCGGGGCGAGCAGTACTTC.

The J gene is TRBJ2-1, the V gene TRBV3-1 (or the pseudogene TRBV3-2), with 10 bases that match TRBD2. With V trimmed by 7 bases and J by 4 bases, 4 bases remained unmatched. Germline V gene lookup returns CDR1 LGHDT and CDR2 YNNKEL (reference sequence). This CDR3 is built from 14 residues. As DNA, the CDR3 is TGTGCCAGCACCCCTAGCGGGAGATACAATGAGCAGTTCTTC. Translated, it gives CASTPSGRYNEQFF.

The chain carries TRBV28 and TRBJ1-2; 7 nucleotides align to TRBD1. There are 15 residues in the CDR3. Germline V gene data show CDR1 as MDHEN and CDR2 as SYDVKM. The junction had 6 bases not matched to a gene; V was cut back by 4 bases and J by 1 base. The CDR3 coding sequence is TGTGCCAGCAGTTCGACAGGGACGGGTAACTATGGCTACACCTTC. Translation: CASSSTGTGNYGYTF.

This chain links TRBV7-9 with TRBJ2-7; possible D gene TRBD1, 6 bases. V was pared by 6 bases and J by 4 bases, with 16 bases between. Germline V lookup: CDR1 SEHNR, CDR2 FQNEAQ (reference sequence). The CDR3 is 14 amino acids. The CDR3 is CASSTTGYLYEQYF. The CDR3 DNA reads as TGTGCCAGCAGTACGACAGGCTATCTATACGAGCAGTACTTC.

The CDR3: CAWGHPGQTGNTIYF. CDR3 nucleotides: TGTGCCTGGGGGCACCCGGGACAGACAGGAAACACCATATATTTT. The J gene is TRBJ1-3, the V gene TRBV30, with 7 nucleotides matching TRBD1. V was pared by 5 bases and J by 4 bases, with 11 bases of the junction left unmatched. Germline values: CDR1 GTSNPN, CDR2 SVGIG (reference sequence). The CDR3 covers 15 residues.

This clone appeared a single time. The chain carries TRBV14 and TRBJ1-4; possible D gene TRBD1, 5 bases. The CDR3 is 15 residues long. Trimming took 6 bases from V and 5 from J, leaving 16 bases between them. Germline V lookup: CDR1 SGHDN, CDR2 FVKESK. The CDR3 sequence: CASSGIGTLNEKLFF. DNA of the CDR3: TGTGCCAGCAGTGGGATTGGGACTTTAAATGAAAAACTGTTTTTT.

The CDR3 region is CASSLARVQETQYF. The CDR3 coding sequence is TGCGCCAGCAGCTTGGCCAGGGTCCAAGAGACCCAGTACTTC. This chain joins TRBV5-1 and TRBJ2-5; the D gene is possibly TRBD1 (5 bases). V lost 0 bases to trimming and J lost 1 base, with 7 bases between them. The germline CDR1 and CDR2 sequences are SGHRS and YFSETQ. The CDR3 runs to 14 residues.